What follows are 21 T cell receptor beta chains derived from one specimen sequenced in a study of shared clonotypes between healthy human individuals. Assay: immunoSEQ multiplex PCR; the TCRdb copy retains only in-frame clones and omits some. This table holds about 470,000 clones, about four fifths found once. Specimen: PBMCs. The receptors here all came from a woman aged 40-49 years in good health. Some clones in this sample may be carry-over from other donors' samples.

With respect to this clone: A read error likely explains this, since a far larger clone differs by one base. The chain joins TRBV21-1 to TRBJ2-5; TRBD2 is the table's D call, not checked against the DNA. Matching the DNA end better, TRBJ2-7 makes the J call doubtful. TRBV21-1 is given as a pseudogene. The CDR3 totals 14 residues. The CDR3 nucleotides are TGTGCCAGCAGCAAAGGAAGCGGGAGCCACGAGCAGTACTTC. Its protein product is CASSKGSGSHEQYF.

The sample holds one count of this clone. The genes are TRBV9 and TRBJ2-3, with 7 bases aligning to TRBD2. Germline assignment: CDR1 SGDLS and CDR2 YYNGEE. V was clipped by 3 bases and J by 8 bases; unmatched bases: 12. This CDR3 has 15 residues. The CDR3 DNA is TGTGCCAGCAGCGCCCCCGCGGGAGACGGCGGTACGCAGTATTTT. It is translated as CASSAPAGDGGTQYF.

CDR3 sequence: CASGHTPDGQFF. CDR3 in DNA: TGTGCTAGTGGACATACCCCTGATGGGCAGTTCTTC. The chain has TRBV12-5 and TRBJ2-1; D is uncertain. The CDR3 spans 12 residues. Germline V gives CDR1 LGHNT, CDR2 FRNRAP. Trimming stripped 6 bases from V and 12 bases from J, with 15 bases between.

The CDR3 bases are TGCAGCGTTGAGAGGGGGGGGGATACGCAGTATTTT. Protein sequence: CSVERGGDTQYF. The V and J genes are TRBV29-1 and TRBJ2-3, with D possibly matching TRBD2 (7 bases). Trimming cost V 3 bases and J 6 bases, with 10 bases left between them. Looked up from germline, CDR1 is SQVTM and CDR2 is ANQGSEA. The CDR3 has 12 amino acids.

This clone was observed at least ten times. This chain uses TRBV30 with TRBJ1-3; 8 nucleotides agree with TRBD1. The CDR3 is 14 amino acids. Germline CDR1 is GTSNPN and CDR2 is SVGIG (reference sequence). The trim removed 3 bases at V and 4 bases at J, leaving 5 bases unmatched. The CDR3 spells CAWRDRVGGNTIYF. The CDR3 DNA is TGTGCCTGGAGGGACAGGGTGGGAGGAAACACCATATATTTT.

The CDR3 loop reads CASSLDRVDQPQHF. The CDR3 DNA reads as TGTGCCAGCAGCCTGGACAGGGTCGATCAGCCCCAGCATTTT. The chain combines TRBV11-2 with TRBJ1-5; TRBD1 agrees at 8 bases. This CDR3 contains 14 residues. Germline V gene lookup returns CDR1 SGHAT and CDR2 FQNNGV. The J segment lost 5 bases and the V segment lost 5 bases, leaving 5 bases of the junction unmatched.

The CDR3 protein is CASSTTSGSPHEQYF. As DNA, the CDR3 is TGTGCCAGCAGCACCACTAGCGGGAGTCCCCACGAGCAGTACTTC. The rearrangement joins TRBV7-2 to TRBJ2-7; 11 nucleotides align to TRBD2. This CDR3 has 15 amino acids. Trimming removed 5 bases from V and 5 bases from J; junction bases left unmatched: 8. Germline CDR1 and CDR2: SGHTA and FQGNSA.

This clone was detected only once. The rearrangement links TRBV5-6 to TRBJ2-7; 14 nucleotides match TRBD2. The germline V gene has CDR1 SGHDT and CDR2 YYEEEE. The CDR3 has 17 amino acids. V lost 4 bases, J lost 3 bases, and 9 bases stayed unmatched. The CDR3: CASSQNAGLAGVYEQYF. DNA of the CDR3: TGTGCCAGCAGCCAGAACGCGGGACTAGCGGGGGTCTACGAGCAGTACTTC.

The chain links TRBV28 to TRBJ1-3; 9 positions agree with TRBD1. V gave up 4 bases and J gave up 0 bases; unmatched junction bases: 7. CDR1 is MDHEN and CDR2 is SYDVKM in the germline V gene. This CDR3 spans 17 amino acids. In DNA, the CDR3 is TGTGCCAGCAGTTCCTGGACAGGGGTCGGCTCTGGAAACACCATATATTTT. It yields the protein CASSSWTGVGSGNTIYF.

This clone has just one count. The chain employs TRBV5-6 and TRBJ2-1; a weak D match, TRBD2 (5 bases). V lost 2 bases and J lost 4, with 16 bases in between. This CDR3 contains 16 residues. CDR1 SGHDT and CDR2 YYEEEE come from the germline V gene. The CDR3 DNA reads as TGTGCCAGCAGCTTCGATTCGGGGTCCTTTTACAATGAGCAGTTCTTC. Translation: CASSFDSGSFYNEQFF.

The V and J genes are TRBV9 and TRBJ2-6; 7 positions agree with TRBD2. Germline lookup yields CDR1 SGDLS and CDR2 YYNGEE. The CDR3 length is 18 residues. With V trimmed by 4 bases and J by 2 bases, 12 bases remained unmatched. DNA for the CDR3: TGTGCCAGCAGCCCCTTCGGGGGAGGGTTGACTGGGGCCAACGTCCTGACTTTC. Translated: CASSPFGGGLTGANVLTF.

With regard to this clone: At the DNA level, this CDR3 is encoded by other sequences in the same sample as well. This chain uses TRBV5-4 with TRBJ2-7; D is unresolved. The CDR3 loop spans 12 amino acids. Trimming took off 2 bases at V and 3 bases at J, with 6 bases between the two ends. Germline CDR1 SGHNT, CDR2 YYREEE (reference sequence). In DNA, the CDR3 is TGTGCCAGCAGCTTCGGCGTCTACGAGCAGTACTTC. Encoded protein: CASSFGVYEQYF.

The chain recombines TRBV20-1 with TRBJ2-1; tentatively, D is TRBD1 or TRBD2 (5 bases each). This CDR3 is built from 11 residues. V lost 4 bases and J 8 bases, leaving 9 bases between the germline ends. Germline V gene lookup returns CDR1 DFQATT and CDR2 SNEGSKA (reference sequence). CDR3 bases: TGCAGTGCTACGGGGCGCGATGAGCAGTTCTTC. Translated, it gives CSATGRDEQFF.

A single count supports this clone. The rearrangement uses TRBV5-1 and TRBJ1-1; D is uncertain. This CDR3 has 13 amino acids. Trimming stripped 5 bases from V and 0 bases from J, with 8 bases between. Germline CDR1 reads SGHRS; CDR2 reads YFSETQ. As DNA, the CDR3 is TGCGCCAGCAGTCGGGAGCTGAACACTGAAGCTTTCTTT. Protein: CASSRELNTEAFF.

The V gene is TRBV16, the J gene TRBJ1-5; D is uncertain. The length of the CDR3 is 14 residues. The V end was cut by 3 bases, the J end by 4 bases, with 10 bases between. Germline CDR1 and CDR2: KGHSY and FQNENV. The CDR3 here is CASSQGAPNQPQHF. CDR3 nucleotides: TGTGCCAGCAGCCAGGGAGCACCTAATCAGCCCCAGCATTTT.

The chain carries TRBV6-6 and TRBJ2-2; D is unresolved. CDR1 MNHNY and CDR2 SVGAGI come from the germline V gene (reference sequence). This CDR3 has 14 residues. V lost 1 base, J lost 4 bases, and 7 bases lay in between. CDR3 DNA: TGTGCCAGCAGTTACTTGAGCCCCACCGGGGAGCTGTTTTTT. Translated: CASSYLSPTGELFF.

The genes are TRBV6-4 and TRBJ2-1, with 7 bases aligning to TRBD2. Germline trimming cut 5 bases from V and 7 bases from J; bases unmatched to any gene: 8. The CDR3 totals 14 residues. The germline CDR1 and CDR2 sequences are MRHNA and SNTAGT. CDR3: CASSQQYGGNEQFF. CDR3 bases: TGTGCCAGCAGTCAACAATACGGGGGGAATGAGCAGTTCTTC.

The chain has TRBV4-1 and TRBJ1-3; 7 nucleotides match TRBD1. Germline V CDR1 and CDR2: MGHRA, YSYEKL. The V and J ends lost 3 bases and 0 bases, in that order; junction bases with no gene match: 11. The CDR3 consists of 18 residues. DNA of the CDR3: TGCGCCAGCAGCCAGCCTGGGACAGCCCTTACCTCTGGAAACACCATATATTTT. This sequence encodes CASSQPGTALTSGNTIYF.

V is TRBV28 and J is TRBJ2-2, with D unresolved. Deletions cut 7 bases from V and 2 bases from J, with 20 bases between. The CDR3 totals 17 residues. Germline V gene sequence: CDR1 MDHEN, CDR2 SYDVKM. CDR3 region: CASTDPGHNTNTGELFF. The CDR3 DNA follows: TGTGCCAGCACCGACCCGGGCCACAATACCAACACCGGGGAGCTGTTTTTT.

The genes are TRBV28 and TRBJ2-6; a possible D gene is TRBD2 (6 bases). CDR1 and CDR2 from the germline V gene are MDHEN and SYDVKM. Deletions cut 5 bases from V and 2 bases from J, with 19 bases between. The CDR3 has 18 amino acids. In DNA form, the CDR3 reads TGTGCCAGCAGTCCCCTTCGGAGGGGCCGTCCTGGGGCCAACGTCCTGACTTTC. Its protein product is CASSPLRRGRPGANVLTF. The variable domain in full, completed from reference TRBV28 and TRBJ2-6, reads DVKVTQSSRYLVKRTGEKVFLECVQDMDHENMFWYRQDPGLGLRLIYFSYDVKMKEKGDIPEGYSVSREKKERFSLILESASTNQTSMYLCASSPLRRGRPGANVLTFGAGSRLTVL.

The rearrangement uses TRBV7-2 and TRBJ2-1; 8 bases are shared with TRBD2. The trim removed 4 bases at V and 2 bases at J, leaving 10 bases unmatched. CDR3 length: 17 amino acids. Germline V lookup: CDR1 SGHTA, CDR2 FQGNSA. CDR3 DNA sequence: TGTGCCAGCAGCTACCCCGGGCTAGCGGGCCCCTACAATGAGCAGTTCTTC. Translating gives CASSYPGLAGPYNEQFF. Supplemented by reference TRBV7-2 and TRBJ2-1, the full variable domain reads GAGVSQSPSNKVTEKGKDVELRCDPISGHTALYWYRQSLGQGLEFLIYFQGNSAPDKSGLPSDRFSAERTGGSVSTLTIQRTQQEDSAVYLCASSYPGLAGPYNEQFFGPGTRLTVL.